Listed below are T cell receptor beta chains from one sample, sequenced in a study of T cell responses to AZD1222 COVID-19 vaccine. Method: immunoSEQ multiplex PCR; TCRdb's copy keeps in-frame clones and lacks some. Of about 200,000 clones in the sample, around 90% were seen once. The sample was peripheral blood, taken 28 days after the second dose of the MenACWY control vaccine. Receptor source: an adult who received the MenACWY meningococcal vaccine as a control. CDR3s include the opening cysteine and the closing phenylalanine or tryptophan. Fields, in order: D gene, J gene, V gene, CDR3 protein, CDR3 DNA. A D gene is named only where the DNA matches it firmly.

-,TRBJ1-5,TRBV6-5,CASRKGGNQPQHF,TGTGCCAGCAGAAAGGGGGGGAATCAGCCCCAGCATTTT
-,TRBJ1-1,TRBV7-2,CASSLGGPGAFF,TGTGCCAGCAGCTTAGGGGGACCCGGAGCTTTCTTT
-,TRBJ2-1,TRBV27,CASSIGTSGNEQFF,TGTGCCAGCAGTATCGGGACTTCCGGGAATGAGCAGTTCTTC
-,TRBJ1-4,TRBV7-2,CASRAPGGLEKLFF,TGTGCCAGCAGGGCACCGGGAGGGTTAGAAAAACTGTTTTTT
TRBD2,TRBJ2-3,TRBV3-1/TRBV3-2,CASSQEGLAFTQYF,TGTGCCAGCAGCCAAGAGGGACTAGCGTTTACGCAGTATTTT
-,TRBJ2-1,TRBV9,CASSVGTVNEQFF,TGTGCCAGCAGCGTAGGGACGGTCAATGAGCAGTTCTTC
-,TRBJ1-2,TRBV7-9,CASSSLGRRYGYTF,TGTGCCAGCAGCTCCTTGGGGCGGCGCTATGGCTACACCTTC
-,TRBJ2-5,TRBV13,CASSFNGAIGETQYF,TGTGCCAGCAGCTTCAACGGGGCGATAGGAGAGACCCAGTACTTC
TRBD1,TRBJ2-1,TRBV6-1,CASSATRRPTGDGYNEQFF,TGTGCCAGCAGTGCCACCCGGCGACCGACAGGGGACGGGTACAATGAGCAGTTCTTC
TRBD2,TRBJ2-7,TRBV5-1,CASSQGLAVEQYF,TGCGCCAGCAGCCAGGGACTAGCGGTAGAGCAGTACTTC
TRBD2,TRBJ2-7,TRBV14,CASSPTSGRNLEPYEQYF,TGTGCCAGCAGCCCGACTAGCGGGAGGAACCTTGAGCCCTACGAGCAGTACTTC
-,TRBJ1-1,TRBV19,CASSIVGRRNTEAFF,TGTGCCAGTAGTATAGTAGGCAGGAGGAACACTGAAGCTTTCTTT
TRBD1,TRBJ1-4,TRBV9,CASSTGVANEKLFF,TGTGCCAGCAGCACAGGGGTGGCTAATGAAAAACTGTTTTTT
-,TRBJ1-3,TRBV9,CASSGGNTIYF,TGTGCCAGCAGTGGAGGAAACACCATATATTTT
TRBD1,TRBJ2-1,TRBV6-1,CASSEGRGGHNEQFF,TGTGCCAGCAGTGAAGGTCGAGGGGGCCACAATGAGCAGTTCTTC
-,TRBJ2-2,TRBV9,CASSTGTSGTGELFF,TGTGCCAGCAGTACCGGAACCTCGGGCACCGGGGAGCTGTTTTTT